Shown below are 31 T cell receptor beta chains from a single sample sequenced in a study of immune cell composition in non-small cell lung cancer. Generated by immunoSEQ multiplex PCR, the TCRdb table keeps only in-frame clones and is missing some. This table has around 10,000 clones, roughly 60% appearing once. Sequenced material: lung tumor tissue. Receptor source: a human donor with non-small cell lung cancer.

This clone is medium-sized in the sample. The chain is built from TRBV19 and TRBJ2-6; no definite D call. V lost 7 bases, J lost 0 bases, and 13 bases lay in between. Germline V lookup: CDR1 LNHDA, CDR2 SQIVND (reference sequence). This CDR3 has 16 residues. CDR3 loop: CASNAKTTSGANVLTF. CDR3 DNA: TGTGCCAGTAACGCTAAGACAACCTCTGGGGCCAACGTCCTGACTTTC.

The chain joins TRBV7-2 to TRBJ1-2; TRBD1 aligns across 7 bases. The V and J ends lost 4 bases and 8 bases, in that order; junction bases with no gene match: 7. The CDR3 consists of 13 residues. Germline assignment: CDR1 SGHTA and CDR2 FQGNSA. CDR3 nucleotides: TGTGCCAGCAGCTGGGACAGTAAGGGGGGCTACACCTTC. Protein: CASSWDSKGGYTF.

This chain's CDR3 is CATSRDPTAGGQFF. The CDR3 bases are TGTGCCACCAGCAGAGACCCGACCGCGGGAGGACAGTTCTTC. The gene calls are TRBV15 and TRBJ2-1, with 8 bases matching TRBD2. V lost 0 bases and J lost 13; bases outside the gene matches: 8. Germline V gene lookup returns CDR1 LNHNV and CDR2 YYDKDF (reference sequence). The CDR3 is 14 amino acids. Based on the CDR3 plus reference TRBV15 and TRBJ2-1, the full variable domain is DAMVIQNPRYQVTQFGKPVTLSCSQTLNHNVMYWYQQKSSQAPKLLFHYYDKDFNNEADTPDNFQSRRPNTSFCFLDIRSPGLGDTAMYLCATSRDPTAGGQFFGPGTRLTVL.

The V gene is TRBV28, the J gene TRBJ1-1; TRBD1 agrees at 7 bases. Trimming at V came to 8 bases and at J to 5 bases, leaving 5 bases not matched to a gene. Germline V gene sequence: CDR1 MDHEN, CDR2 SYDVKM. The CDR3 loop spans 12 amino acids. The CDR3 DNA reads TGTGCCAGCCAACAGGGGAGAACTGAAGCTTTCTTT. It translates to CASQQGRTEAFF.

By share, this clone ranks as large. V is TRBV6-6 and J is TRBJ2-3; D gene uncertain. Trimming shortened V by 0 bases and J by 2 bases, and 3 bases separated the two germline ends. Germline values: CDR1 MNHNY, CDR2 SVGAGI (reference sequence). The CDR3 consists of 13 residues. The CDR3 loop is CASSYSITDTQYF. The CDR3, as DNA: TGTGCCAGCAGTTACTCTATCACAGATACGCAGTATTTT.

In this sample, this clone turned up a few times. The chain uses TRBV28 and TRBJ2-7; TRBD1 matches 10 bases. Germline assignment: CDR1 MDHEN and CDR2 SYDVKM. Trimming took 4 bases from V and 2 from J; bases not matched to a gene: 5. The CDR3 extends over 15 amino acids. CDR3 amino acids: CASSSPGTGAYEQYF. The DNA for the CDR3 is TGTGCCAGCAGTTCTCCCGGGACAGGGGCCTACGAGCAGTACTTC.

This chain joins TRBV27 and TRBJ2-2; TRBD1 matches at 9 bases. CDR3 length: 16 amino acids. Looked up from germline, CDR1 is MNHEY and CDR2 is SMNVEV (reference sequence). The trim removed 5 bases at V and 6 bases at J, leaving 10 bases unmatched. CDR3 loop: CASSINTGGEPGELFF. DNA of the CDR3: TGTGCCAGCAGTATAAACACAGGGGGCGAACCCGGGGAGCTGTTTTTT.

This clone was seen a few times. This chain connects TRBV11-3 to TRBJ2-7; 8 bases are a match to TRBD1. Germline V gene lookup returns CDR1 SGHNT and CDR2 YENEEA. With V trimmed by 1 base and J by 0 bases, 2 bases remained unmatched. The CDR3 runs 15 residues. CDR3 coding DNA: TGTGCCAGCAGCTTAGGGACAGGGCCCTCCTACGAGCAGTACTTC. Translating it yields CASSLGTGPSYEQYF.

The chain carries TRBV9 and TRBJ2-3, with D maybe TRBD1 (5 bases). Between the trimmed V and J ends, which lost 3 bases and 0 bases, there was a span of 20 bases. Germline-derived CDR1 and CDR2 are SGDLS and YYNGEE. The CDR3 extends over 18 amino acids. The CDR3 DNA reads TGTGCCAGCAGCGCGGGTCGCGGTCAGGGATTCAGCACAGATACGCAGTATTTT. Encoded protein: CASSAGRGQGFSTDTQYF.

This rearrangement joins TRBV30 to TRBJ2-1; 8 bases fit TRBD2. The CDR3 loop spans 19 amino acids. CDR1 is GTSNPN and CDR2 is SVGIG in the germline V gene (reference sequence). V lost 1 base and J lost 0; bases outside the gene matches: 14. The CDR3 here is CAWSGVSGNSLYSYNEQFF. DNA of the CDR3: TGTGCCTGGAGTGGGGTTAGCGGGAACAGCCTTTACTCCTACAATGAGCAGTTCTTC.

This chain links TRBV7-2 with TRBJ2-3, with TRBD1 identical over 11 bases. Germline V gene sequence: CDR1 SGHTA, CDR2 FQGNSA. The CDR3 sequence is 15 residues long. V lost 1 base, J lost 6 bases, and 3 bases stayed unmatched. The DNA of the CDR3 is TGTGCCAGCAGCTTAGGTGGACAGGGGGCGGATACGCAGTATTTT. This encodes CASSLGGQGADTQYF.

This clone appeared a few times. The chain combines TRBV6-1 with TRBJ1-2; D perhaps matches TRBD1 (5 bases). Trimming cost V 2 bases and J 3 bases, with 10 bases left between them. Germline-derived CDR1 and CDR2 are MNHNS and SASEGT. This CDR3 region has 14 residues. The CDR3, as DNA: TGTGCCAGCAGTGAACAGGGTCTCGACTATGGCTACACCTTC. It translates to CASSEQGLDYGYTF.

The DNA for the CDR3 is TGTGCCAGTAGTATGGCAACAGGGACGCAGACCCAGTACTTC. Translated: CASSMATGTQTQYF. The chain carries TRBV19 and TRBJ2-5; TRBD1 might be the D (6 bases). CDR1 is LNHDA and CDR2 is SQIVND in the germline V gene (reference sequence). CDR3 length: 14 amino acids. The V gene lost 3 bases and the J gene lost 6 bases, with 14 bases spanning the gap. Full variable domain (missing parts from reference TRBV19 and TRBJ2-5): DGGITQSPKYLFRKEGQNVTLSCEQNLNHDAMYWYRQDPGQGLRLIYYSQIVNDFQKGDIAEGYSVSREKKESFPLTVTSAQKNPTAFYLCASSMATGTQTQYFGPGTRLLVL.

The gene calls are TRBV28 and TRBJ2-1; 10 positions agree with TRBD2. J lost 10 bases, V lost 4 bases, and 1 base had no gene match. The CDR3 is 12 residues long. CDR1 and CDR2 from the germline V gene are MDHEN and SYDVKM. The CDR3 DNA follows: TGTGCCAGCAGTTCACTAGCGGGGGAGCAGTTCTTC. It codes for CASSSLAGEQFF. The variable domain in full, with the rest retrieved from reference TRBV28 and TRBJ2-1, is DVKVTQSSRYLVKRTGEKVFLECVQDMDHENMFWYRQDPGLGLRLIYFSYDVKMKEKGDIPEGYSVSREKKERFSLILESASTNQTSMYLCASSSLAGEQFFGPGTRLTVL.

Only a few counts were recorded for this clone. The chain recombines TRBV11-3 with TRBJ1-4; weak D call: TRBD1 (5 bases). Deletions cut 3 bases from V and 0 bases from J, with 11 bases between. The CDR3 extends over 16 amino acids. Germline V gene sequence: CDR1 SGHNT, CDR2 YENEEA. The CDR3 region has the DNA TGTGCCAGCAGCTTTAGGGGTAACGCAACTAATGAAAAACTGTTTTTT. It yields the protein CASSFRGNATNEKLFF.

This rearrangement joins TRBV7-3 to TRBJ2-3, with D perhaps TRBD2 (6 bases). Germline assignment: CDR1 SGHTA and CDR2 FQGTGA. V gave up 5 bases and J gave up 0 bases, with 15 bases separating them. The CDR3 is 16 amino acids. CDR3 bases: TGTGCCAGCAGCAAATTTAGCGGTTTGAGCACAGATACGCAGTATTTT. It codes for CASSKFSGLSTDTQYF.

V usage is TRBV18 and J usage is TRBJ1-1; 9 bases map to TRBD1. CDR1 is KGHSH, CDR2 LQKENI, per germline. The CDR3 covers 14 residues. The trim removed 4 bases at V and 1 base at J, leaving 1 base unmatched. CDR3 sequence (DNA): TGTGCCAGCTCACAGGGACAGGGGAACACTGAAGCTTTCTTT. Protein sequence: CASSQGQGNTEAFF.

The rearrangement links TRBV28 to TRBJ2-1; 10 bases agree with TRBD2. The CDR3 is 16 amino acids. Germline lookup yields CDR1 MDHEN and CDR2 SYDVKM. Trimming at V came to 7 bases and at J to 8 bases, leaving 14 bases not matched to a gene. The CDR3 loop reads CASTQRLAGVSDEQFF. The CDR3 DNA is TGTGCCAGCACCCAGAGGCTAGCGGGAGTATCGGATGAGCAGTTCTTC.

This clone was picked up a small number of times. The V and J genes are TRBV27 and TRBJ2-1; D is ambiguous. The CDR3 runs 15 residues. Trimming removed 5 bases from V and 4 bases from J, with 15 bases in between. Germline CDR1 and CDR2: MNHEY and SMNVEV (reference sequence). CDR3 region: CASSPQLDGYNEQFF. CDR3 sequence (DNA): TGTGCCAGCAGTCCCCAGCTAGACGGATACAATGAGCAGTTCTTC.

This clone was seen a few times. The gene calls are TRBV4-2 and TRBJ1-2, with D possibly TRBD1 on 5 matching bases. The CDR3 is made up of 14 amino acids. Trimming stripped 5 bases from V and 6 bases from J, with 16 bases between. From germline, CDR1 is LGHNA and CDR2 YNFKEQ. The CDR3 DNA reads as TGTGCCAGCAGCTTAGCTTCAGGGTTCGATGGCTACACCTTC. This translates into CASSLASGFDGYTF.

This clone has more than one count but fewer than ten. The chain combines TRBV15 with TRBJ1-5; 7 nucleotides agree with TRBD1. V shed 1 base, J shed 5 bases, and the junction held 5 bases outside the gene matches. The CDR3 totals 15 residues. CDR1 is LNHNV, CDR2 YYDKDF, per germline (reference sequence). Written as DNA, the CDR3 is TGTGCCACCAGCAGAGGACAGGGAGTTTATCAGCCCCAGCATTTT. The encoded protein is CATSRGQGVYQPQHF.

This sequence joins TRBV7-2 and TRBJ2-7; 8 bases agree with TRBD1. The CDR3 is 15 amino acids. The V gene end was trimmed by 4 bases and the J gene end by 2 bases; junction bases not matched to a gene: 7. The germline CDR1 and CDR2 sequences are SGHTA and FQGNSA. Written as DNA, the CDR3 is TGTGCCAGCAGCTCCGCTTGGGACAGGACCTACGAGCAGTACTTC. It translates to CASSSAWDRTYEQYF. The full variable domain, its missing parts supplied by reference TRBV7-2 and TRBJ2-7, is GAGVSQSPSNKVTEKGKDVELRCDPISGHTALYWYRQSLGQGLEFLIYFQGNSAPDKSGLPSDRFSAERTGGSVSTLTIQRTQQEDSAVYLCASSSAWDRTYEQYFGPGTRLTVT.

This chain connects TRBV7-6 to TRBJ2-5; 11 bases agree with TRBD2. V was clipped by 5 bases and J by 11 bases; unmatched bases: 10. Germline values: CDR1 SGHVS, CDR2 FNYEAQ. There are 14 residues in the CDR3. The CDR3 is CASSLATSGSRQYF. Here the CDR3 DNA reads TGTGCCAGCAGCCTCGCTACTAGCGGGAGCCGTCAGTACTTC.

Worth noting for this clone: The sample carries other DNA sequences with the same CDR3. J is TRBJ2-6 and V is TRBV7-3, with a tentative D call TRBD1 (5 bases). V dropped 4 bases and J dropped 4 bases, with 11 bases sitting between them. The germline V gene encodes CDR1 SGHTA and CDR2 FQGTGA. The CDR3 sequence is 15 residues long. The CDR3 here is CASSYTGAGANVLTF. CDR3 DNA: TGTGCCAGCAGCTATACAGGAGCAGGGGCCAACGTCCTGACTTTC.

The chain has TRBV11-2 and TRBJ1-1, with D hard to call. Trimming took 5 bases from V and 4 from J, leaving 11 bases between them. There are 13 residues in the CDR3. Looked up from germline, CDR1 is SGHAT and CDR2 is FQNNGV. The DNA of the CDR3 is TGTGCCAGCAGCCCCGGGGTTCGCACTGAAGCTTTCTTT. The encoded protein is CASSPGVRTEAFF.

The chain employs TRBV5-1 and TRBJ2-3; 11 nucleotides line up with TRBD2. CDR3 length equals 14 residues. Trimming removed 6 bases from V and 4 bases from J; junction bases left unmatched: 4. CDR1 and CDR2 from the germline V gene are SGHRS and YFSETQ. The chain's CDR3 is CASKLAGEADTQYF. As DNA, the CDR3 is TGCGCCAGCAAACTAGCGGGAGAGGCAGATACGCAGTATTTT.

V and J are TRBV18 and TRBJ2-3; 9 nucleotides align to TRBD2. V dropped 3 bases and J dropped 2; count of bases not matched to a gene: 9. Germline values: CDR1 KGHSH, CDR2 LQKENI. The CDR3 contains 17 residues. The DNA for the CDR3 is TGTGCCAGCTCACCTACTATGACTAGCGGATTCACAGATACGCAGTATTTT. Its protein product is CASSPTMTSGFTDTQYF.

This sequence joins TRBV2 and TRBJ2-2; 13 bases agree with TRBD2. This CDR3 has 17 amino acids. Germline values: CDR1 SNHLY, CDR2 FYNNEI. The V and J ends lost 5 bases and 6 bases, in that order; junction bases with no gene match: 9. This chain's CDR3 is CASSTGLAGDRAGELFF. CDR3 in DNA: TGTGCCAGCAGTACTGGACTAGCGGGAGATCGGGCCGGGGAGCTGTTTTTT. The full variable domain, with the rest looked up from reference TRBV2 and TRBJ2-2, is EPEVTQTPSHQVTQMGQEVILRCVPISNHLYFYWYRQILGQKVEFLVSFYNNEISEKSEIFDDQFSVERPDGSNFTLKIRSTKLEDSAMYFCASSTGLAGDRAGELFFGEGSRLTVL.

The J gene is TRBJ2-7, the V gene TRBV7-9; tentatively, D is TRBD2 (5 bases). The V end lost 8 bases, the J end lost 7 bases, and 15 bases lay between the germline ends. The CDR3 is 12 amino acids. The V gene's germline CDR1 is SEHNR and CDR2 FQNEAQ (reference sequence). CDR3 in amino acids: CASAGGAREQYF. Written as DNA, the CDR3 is TGTGCCAGCGCCGGAGGAGCTAGGGAGCAGTACTTC.

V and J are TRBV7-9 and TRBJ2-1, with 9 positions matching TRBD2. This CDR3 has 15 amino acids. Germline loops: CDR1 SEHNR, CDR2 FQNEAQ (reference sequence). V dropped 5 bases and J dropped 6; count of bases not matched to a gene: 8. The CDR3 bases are TGTGCCAGCAGCCAAGCCGGGACTAGCAGCAATGAGCAGTTCTTC. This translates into CASSQAGTSSNEQFF.

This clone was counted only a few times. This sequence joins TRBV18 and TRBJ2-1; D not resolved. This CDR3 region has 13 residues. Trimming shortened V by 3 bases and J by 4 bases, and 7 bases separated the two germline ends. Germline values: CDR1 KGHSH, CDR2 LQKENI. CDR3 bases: TGTGCCAGCTCACCGCCAGTTTACAATGAGCAGTTCTTC. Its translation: CASSPPVYNEQFF.